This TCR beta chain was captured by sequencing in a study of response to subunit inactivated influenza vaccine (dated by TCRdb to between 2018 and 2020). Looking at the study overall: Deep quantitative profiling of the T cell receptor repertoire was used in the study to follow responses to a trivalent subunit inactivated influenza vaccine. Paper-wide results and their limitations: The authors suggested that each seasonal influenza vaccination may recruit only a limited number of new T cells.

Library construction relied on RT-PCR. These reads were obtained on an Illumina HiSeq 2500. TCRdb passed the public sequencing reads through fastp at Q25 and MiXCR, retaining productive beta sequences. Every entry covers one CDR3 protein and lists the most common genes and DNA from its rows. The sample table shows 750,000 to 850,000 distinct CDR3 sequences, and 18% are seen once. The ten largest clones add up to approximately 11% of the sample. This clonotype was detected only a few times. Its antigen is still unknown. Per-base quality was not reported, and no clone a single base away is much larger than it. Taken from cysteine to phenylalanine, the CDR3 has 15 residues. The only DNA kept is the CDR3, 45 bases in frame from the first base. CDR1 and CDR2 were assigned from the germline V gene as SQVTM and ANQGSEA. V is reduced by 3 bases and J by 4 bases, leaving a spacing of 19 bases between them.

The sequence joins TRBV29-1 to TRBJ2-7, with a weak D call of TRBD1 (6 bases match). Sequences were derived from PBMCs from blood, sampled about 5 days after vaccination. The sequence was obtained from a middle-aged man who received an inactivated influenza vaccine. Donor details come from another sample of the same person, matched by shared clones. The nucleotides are TGCAGCGTTGAGGGGCTGGGACACTTACAGTACGAGCAGTACTTC. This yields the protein CSVEGLGHLQYEQYF.